The 3 T cell receptor beta chains below come from one sample, sequenced in a study of Graves' ophthalmopathy and Graves' hyperthyroidism. RNA transcripts were the template, and TCR beta CDR3 regions were amplified from them. An opening RT-PCR round employed HTBI primers and preceded a second-round multiplex PCR. TCRdb re-called the multiplex PCR reads through MiXCR, storing one row per CDR3 protein. The table has roughly 410,000 distinct CDR3 sequences, less than 20% seen once. Sequencing was performed on peripheral blood. The receptors derive from a woman aged 18 to 35 with stable Graves' hyperthyroidism.

This clonotype was seen repeatedly, ten times or more. The chain has TRBV7-9 and TRBJ1-2, with a possible D match to TRBD1 (6 bases). The germline V gene has CDR1 SEHNR and CDR2 FQNEAQ (reference sequence). The V gene lost 4 bases and the J gene lost 8 bases, with 23 bases spanning the gap. The CDR3 length is 16 residues. DNA for the CDR3: TGTGCCAGCAGCTCCGCGGGAGTTGACAGGATACGGGGCTACACCTTC. Its translation: CASSSAGVDRIRGYTF.

The chain combines TRBV11-2 with TRBJ1-6; D is unresolved. This CDR3 spans 15 amino acids. Trimming left V 0 bases short and J 14 bases short, with 17 bases between. Germline V lookup: CDR1 SGHAT, CDR2 FQNNGV. The CDR3 reads CASSLEADLESTLHF. As DNA, the CDR3 is TGTGCCAGCAGCTTAGAGGCGGATCTAGAATCTACCCTCCACTTT.

This clonotype was detected many times. The genes are TRBV20-1 and TRBJ2-7, with a tentative D call TRBD1 (6 bases). Trimming removed 7 bases from V and 0 bases from J, with 16 bases in between. CDR1 and CDR2 (germline): DFQATT, SNEGSKA (reference sequence). This CDR3 contains 14 residues. DNA of the CDR3: TGCAGTGAAAAGACAGGAGAGAGCTCCTACGAGCAGTACTTC. Its translation is CSEKTGESSYEQYF.